The 25 T cell receptor beta chains given below trace back to one sample, sequenced in a study of cytomegalovirus exposure and HLA in healthy donors. Libraries were prepared by immunoSEQ multiplex PCR; TCRdb keeps only in-frame clonotypes and omits some of them. The sample holds 55,000 to 80,000 clones; just under 95% are singletons and the top ten take 1.4%. Sample: PBMCs. The receptors shown here come from a man aged 18 to 30 in good health and CMV-seropositive.

This chain connects TRBV19 to TRBJ2-1; 8 nucleotides line up with TRBD2. This CDR3 is built from 14 residues. The V segment lost 8 bases and the J segment 5 bases; nucleotides outside the gene matches: 8. Per the germline V gene, CDR1 is LNHDA and CDR2 is SQIVND (reference sequence). In DNA form, the CDR3 reads TGTGCCAGTTCAAGCGGGAGAGCGGACAATGAGCAGTTCTTC. It codes for CASSSGRADNEQFF.

This clone rates as medium-sized. This chain links TRBV4-2 with TRBJ2-1; 9 bases line up with TRBD2. Germline CDR1 and CDR2: LGHNA and YNFKEQ. After removal of 0 bases from V and 6 bases from J, the junction contained 6 bases not matched to a gene. CDR3 size: 16 residues. CDR3 residues: CASSQEVAGAPNEQFF. CDR3 coding DNA: TGTGCCAGCAGCCAAGAGGTAGCGGGGGCCCCCAATGAGCAGTTCTTC.

This chain uses TRBV5-6 with TRBJ2-3; D is ambiguous. The germline V and J ends were trimmed by 4 bases and 0 bases, with 12 bases remaining between them. Germline lookup yields CDR1 SGHDT and CDR2 YYEEEE. CDR3 length: 15 residues. The CDR3 loop reads CASSPMLISTDTQYF. CDR3 sequence (DNA): TGTGCCAGCAGCCCTATGCTCATCAGCACAGATACGCAGTATTTT.

The chain is built from TRBV18 and TRBJ1-3; D is perhaps TRBD1 (6 bases). Trimming pared 6 bases from V and 8 bases from J, leaving 20 bases between. This CDR3 has 15 amino acids. Per germline, CDR1 KGHSH and CDR2 LQKENI. CDR3 sequence: CASSRTQGIVDTIYF. The DNA for the CDR3 is TGTGCCAGCTCCCGGACACAGGGAATAGTCGACACCATATATTTT.

The rearrangement links TRBV7-3 to TRBJ2-1; D gene ambiguous. Germline values: CDR1 SGHTA, CDR2 FQGTGA. V lost 1 base and J lost 10, with 11 bases in between. This CDR3 comprises 13 residues. The CDR3 DNA is TGTGCCAGCAGCTTAATATCCGGAGAAGAGCAGTTCTTC. Amino acid sequence: CASSLISGEEQFF. The whole variable domain, filled in from reference TRBV7-3 and TRBJ2-1, reads GAGVSQTPSNKVTEKGKYVELRCDPISGHTALYWYRQSLGQGPEFLIYFQGTGAADDSGLPNDRFFAVRPEGSVSTLKIQRTERGDSAVYLCASSLISGEEQFFGPGTRLTVL.

In this sample, this clone turned up once. This chain uses TRBV10-3 with TRBJ2-1, with 9 nucleotides matching TRBD2. This CDR3 contains 15 residues. V lost 2 bases and J lost 7; bases outside the gene matches: 6. Per the germline V gene, CDR1 is ENHRY and CDR2 is SYGVKD. CDR3 DNA: TGTGCCATCAGTGAGCCGCGGGGGGGCAGTAATGAGCAGTTCTTC. Translation: CAISEPRGGSNEQFF.

The chain recombines TRBV5-4 with TRBJ2-3, with 7 nucleotides matching TRBD1. V shed 5 bases, J shed 2 bases, and the junction held 5 bases outside the gene matches. Germline CDR1 reads SGHNT; CDR2 reads YYREEE (reference sequence). The CDR3 length is 14 residues. The CDR3 loop is CASSSQGVTDTQYF. The CDR3 region has the DNA TGTGCCAGCAGTTCCCAGGGGGTCACAGATACGCAGTATTTT.

V usage is TRBV19 and J usage is TRBJ2-1; 9 bases align to TRBD2. V lost 5 bases and J lost 3; bases outside the gene matches: 5. Looked up from germline, CDR1 is LNHDA and CDR2 is SQIVND (reference sequence). The CDR3 length is 15 residues. The CDR3 region has the DNA TGTGCCAGTAGTTATCTAGCGGGGATCTACAATGAGCAGTTCTTC. Protein sequence: CASSYLAGIYNEQFF.

The chain couples TRBV15 to TRBJ2-7, with 8 bases that match TRBD2. The length of the CDR3 is 14 residues. Germline lookup yields CDR1 LNHNV and CDR2 YYDKDF (reference sequence). The trim removed 8 bases at V and 0 bases at J, leaving 6 bases unmatched. The CDR3 sequence: CATSSGYFSYEQYF. In nucleotides, the CDR3 is TGTGCCACCTCTAGCGGGTACTTCTCCTACGAGCAGTACTTC.

The CDR3 is CASSSGRGSEQYF. In DNA form, the CDR3 reads TGTGCCAGCAGCTCGGGCAGGGGGAGCGAGCAGTACTTC. The V gene is TRBV13, the J gene TRBJ2-7; 7 nucleotides align to TRBD1. The CDR3 is 13 residues long. The J segment lost 6 bases and the V segment lost 4 bases, leaving 6 bases of the junction unmatched. Germline assignment: CDR1 PRHDT and CDR2 FYEKMQ (reference sequence).

The rearrangement links TRBV19 to TRBJ2-7, with 12 positions matching TRBD1. Germline V CDR1 and CDR2: LNHDA, SQIVND (reference sequence). The CDR3 runs to 13 residues. With V trimmed by 7 bases and J by 5 bases, 3 bases remained unmatched. The CDR3 is CASTGQGANEQYF. CDR3 nucleotides: TGTGCCAGTACGGGACAGGGGGCCAACGAGCAGTACTTC.

This clone has a single count. The DNA of the CDR3 is TGTGCCAGCAGTGAAAGTAGGACAGGGCGCGGCTACACCTTC. Amino acid sequence: CASSESRTGRGYTF. The V call is TRBV2, the J call TRBJ1-2; TRBD1 agrees at 8 bases. The length of the CDR3 is 14 residues. Losses at the gene ends were 2 bases for V and 8 bases for J; bases not matched to a gene: 7. Germline V gene sequence: CDR1 SNHLY, CDR2 FYNNEI.

The rearrangement links TRBV2 to TRBJ1-6; perhaps TRBD1 as D (6 bases). V gave up 7 bases and J gave up 0 bases, with 10 bases separating them. Germline CDR1 reads SNHLY; CDR2 reads FYNNEI. This CDR3 is 15 amino acids long. The CDR3 loop is CASKQGSSYNSPLHF. For the CDR3, the DNA is TGTGCCAGCAAACAGGGTAGCTCCTATAATTCACCCCTCCACTTT.

The V and J genes are TRBV5-6 and TRBJ2-7; TRBD2 agrees at 9 bases. J gave up 3 bases and V 4 bases, and 8 bases lay outside the gene matches. CDR3 length: 15 residues. Germline V gene data show CDR1 as SGHDT and CDR2 as YYEEEE. In DNA form, the CDR3 reads TGTGCCAGCAGCCCAGATCGACTAGCGGACTACGAGCAGTACTTC. Its translation: CASSPDRLADYEQYF.

V gene TRBV28 combines with J gene TRBJ2-1, with 11 bases that match TRBD2. The germline V gene encodes CDR1 MDHEN and CDR2 SYDVKM. CDR3 length: 15 residues. V gave up 7 bases and J gave up 1 base; unmatched junction bases: 3. The CDR3 sequence is CASTRLAGSYNEQFF. CDR3 coding DNA: TGTGCCAGCACAAGACTAGCGGGGTCCTACAATGAGCAGTTCTTC.

The chain combines TRBV30 with TRBJ1-2; possible D gene TRBD1, 5 bases. Germline CDR1 and CDR2: GTSNPN and SVGIG (reference sequence). Trimming left V 3 bases short and J 8 bases short, with 19 bases between. The CDR3 is 14 residues long. CDR3 DNA sequence: TGTGCCTGGAGCGGTGGGGGGGGAGTTCGGGGCTACACCTTC. This encodes CAWSGGGGVRGYTF.

The chain uses TRBV5-1 and TRBJ1-1; possibly TRBD1 for D (5 bases). CDR1 and CDR2 from the germline V gene are SGHRS and YFSETQ. The ends were cut back, 0 bases at V and 6 bases at J, with 9 bases in the middle. CDR3 size: 13 residues. The CDR3 DNA sequence: TGCGCCAGCAGCTTGGCGGGGGGTGCTGAAGCTTTCTTT. Protein product: CASSLAGGAEAFF.

This clone was observed a single time. The rearrangement joins TRBV4-1 to TRBJ2-7; 9 bases fit TRBD1. The CDR3 is 16 amino acids. J was trimmed by 1 base and V by 4 bases; bases with no gene match: 8. CDR1 is MGHRA, CDR2 YSYEKL, per germline. CDR3 residues: CASSRGQGTVSYEQYF. The DNA for the CDR3 is TGCGCCAGCAGCCGTGGACAGGGGACCGTATCCTACGAGCAGTACTTC.

V gene TRBV6-1 combines with J gene TRBJ2-3, with D possibly TRBD2 on 5 matching bases. Trimming removed 6 bases at V and 3 bases at J, with 13 bases between. CDR3 size: 14 residues. Germline V gene sequence: CDR1 MNHNS, CDR2 SASEGT. The CDR3 DNA sequence: TGTGCCAGCAGCCTTGCGGGCAGAACAGATACGCAGTATTTT. It encodes CASSLAGRTDTQYF.

CDR3 residues: CASRGRDRRDRGTYEQYF. The CDR3 DNA sequence: TGTGCCAGCAGGGGTAGGGACCGCCGGGACAGGGGAACCTACGAGCAGTACTTC. This chain links TRBV11-3 with TRBJ2-7; 10 bases fit TRBD1. The J segment lost 2 bases and the V segment lost 6 bases, leaving 16 bases of the junction unmatched. From germline, CDR1 is SGHNT and CDR2 YENEEA. CDR3 length equals 18 residues.

This chain uses TRBV11-2 with TRBJ2-7, with TRBD2 matching 8 bases. Per the germline V gene, CDR1 is SGHAT and CDR2 is FQNNGV. This CDR3 is 17 amino acids long. Trimming removed 1 base from V and 4 bases from J; junction bases left unmatched: 12. CDR3 loop: CASSLGQGGLAEYEQYF. For the CDR3, the DNA is TGTGCCAGCAGCTTAGGCCAAGGAGGACTAGCAGAATACGAGCAGTACTTC.

The chain couples TRBV9 to TRBJ2-3; 9 positions match TRBD2. Germline V CDR1 and CDR2: SGDLS, YYNGEE. This CDR3 has 13 amino acids. V shed 0 bases, J shed 8 bases, and the junction held 1 base outside the gene matches. The CDR3 reads CASSVGLAVTQYF. The CDR3 DNA follows: TGTGCCAGCAGCGTAGGACTAGCGGTTACGCAGTATTTT.

The chain combines TRBV18 with TRBJ2-1; no clear D gene. Trimming shortened V by 2 bases and J by 6 bases, and 11 bases separated the two germline ends. Germline CDR1 and CDR2: KGHSH and LQKENI. The CDR3 sequence is 14 residues long. Here the CDR3 reads CASSPMNSFNEQFF. Here the CDR3 DNA reads TGTGCCAGCTCACCAATGAACAGTTTCAATGAGCAGTTCTTC.

This clone has only one observation. The rearrangement uses TRBV9 and TRBJ2-7, with D tentatively TRBD1 (8 bases). CDR3 length equals 16 residues. V lost 3 bases, J lost 2 bases, and 18 bases lay in between. Looked up from germline, CDR1 is SGDLS and CDR2 is YYNGEE. The CDR3 is CASSAEGGTGAYEQYF. The CDR3, as DNA: TGTGCCAGCAGCGCCGAGGGGGGGACAGGTGCCTACGAGCAGTACTTC.

The genes are TRBV5-1 and TRBJ1-1; D is perhaps TRBD1 (5 bases). The CDR3 covers 16 residues. V lost 0 bases, J lost 1 base, and 13 bases lay in between. CDR1 and CDR2 from the germline V gene are SGHRS and YFSETQ. CDR3 in DNA: TGCGCCAGCAGCTTGGGAGGGGCGGGGGGGAACACTGAAGCTTTCTTT. Its translation is CASSLGGAGGNTEAFF.